A single sample gave rise to the 9 T cell receptor beta chains below, sequenced in a study of T cell responses to AZD1222 COVID-19 vaccine. Data came from immunoSEQ multiplex PCR; TCRdb stores just in-frame clones and leaves some out. Altogether tens of thousands of clones are present, 70% to 90% being singletons, with the ten largest covering roughly 1.6%. Sequenced material: peripheral blood, taken on day 0 of AZD1222 vaccination. These receptors came from an adult in good health.

This clone was observed once. The genes are TRBV4-3 and TRBJ1-3; the D is unclear. V lost 0 bases and J lost 0, with 9 bases in between. The CDR3 is 16 residues long. From germline, CDR1 is LGHNA and CDR2 YSLEER. CDR3 sequence (DNA): TGCGCCAGCAGCCAAGACCAGGCCTACTCTGGAAACACCATATATTTT. Translated, it gives CASSQDQAYSGNTIYF.

This chain joins TRBV7-9 and TRBJ2-3, with a possible D match to TRBD2 (6 bases). Germline values: CDR1 SEHNR, CDR2 FQNEAQ (reference sequence). Trimming took 0 bases from V and 3 from J, leaving 10 bases between them. The CDR3 extends over 15 amino acids. The CDR3 sequence is CASSLAGAGTDTQYF. The DNA for the CDR3 is TGTGCCAGCAGCTTAGCCGGGGCGGGGACAGATACGCAGTATTTT.

The V and J genes are TRBV6-5 and TRBJ1-1; possibly TRBD1 for D (6 bases). The CDR3 is made up of 15 amino acids. Trimming removed 0 bases from V and 4 bases from J, with 12 bases in between. CDR1 and CDR2 (germline): MNHEY, SVGAGI. The CDR3 here is CASSYSGIRGTEAFF. In DNA form, the CDR3 reads TGTGCCAGCAGTTACTCGGGCATCAGGGGCACTGAAGCTTTCTTT.

V usage is TRBV29-1 and J usage is TRBJ1-3; 7 bases match TRBD1. With 0 bases clipped from V and 2 bases from J, the junction kept 13 bases outside the gene matches. Germline CDR1 and CDR2: SQVTM and ANQGSEA. The CDR3 spans 18 residues. The CDR3 DNA is TGCAGCGTTGAAGATCCCCACCTCGACAGGGCTGCTGGAAACACCATATATTTT. This sequence encodes CSVEDPHLDRAAGNTIYF.

In its sample, this clone was seen once. The chain employs TRBV19 and TRBJ2-1, with 10 nucleotides matching TRBD2. Germline CDR1 LNHDA, CDR2 SQIVND (reference sequence). The CDR3 runs to 14 residues. V was clipped by 6 bases and J by 8 bases; unmatched bases: 7. The CDR3 coding sequence is TGTGCCAGTAGGGCTAGCGGGAGTTGGTATGAGCAGTTCTTC. Its translation: CASRASGSWYEQFF. Filled out from reference TRBV19 and TRBJ2-1, the complete variable domain reads DGGITQSPKYLFRKEGQNVTLSCEQNLNHDAMYWYRQDPGQGLRLIYYSQIVNDFQKGDIAEGYSVSREKKESFPLTVTSAQKNPTAFYLCASRASGSWYEQFFGPGTRLTVL.

The chain recombines TRBV11-1 with TRBJ2-5, with D perhaps given as TRBD1 or TRBD2 (5 bases each). The CDR3 is 13 amino acids. V shed 4 bases and J shed 4 bases, with 10 bases lying between them. From germline, CDR1 is SGHAT and CDR2 FQDESV (reference sequence). CDR3 sequence: CASSSGSAETQYF. CDR3 nucleotide sequence: TGTGCCAGCAGCTCAGGGAGTGCAGAGACCCAGTACTTC.

The count of this clone is one. The chain uses TRBV5-6 and TRBJ1-1; 9 positions agree with TRBD1. The CDR3 loop spans 19 amino acids. Trimming at V came to 0 bases and at J to 1 base, leaving 13 bases not matched to a gene. The germline V gene has CDR1 SGHDT and CDR2 YYEEEE. CDR3 nucleotides: TGTGCCAGCAGCTTGGGAGTGACAGGGGGATTCCGTTCGAACACTGAAGCTTTCTTT. Translating gives CASSLGVTGGFRSNTEAFF.

The chain has TRBV6-5 and TRBJ2-5; D gene ambiguous. V was shortened by 4 bases and J by 5 bases, with 17 bases between the two germline ends. The CDR3 loop spans 15 amino acids. CDR1 MNHEY and CDR2 SVGAGI come from the germline V gene. CDR3 nucleotide sequence: TGTGCCAGCAGTTGGAGTAGGGCCGGCCGGGAGACCCAGTACTTC. As protein: CASSWSRAGRETQYF.

This chain joins TRBV7-8 and TRBJ1-1, with 7 bases matching TRBD1. Germline V gene data show CDR1 as SGHVS and CDR2 as FQNEAQ. The CDR3 totals 14 residues. V lost 3 bases, J lost 3 bases, and 4 bases stayed unmatched. In nucleotides, the CDR3 is TGTGCCAGCAGCTTGAAAGGGGGCCACACTGAAGCTTTCTTT. The encoded protein is CASSLKGGHTEAFF.